Below, 21 T cell receptor beta chains from the same sample are listed, as sequenced in a study of identical twins. TCRdb re-derived calls from the 5' RACE reads in MiXCR, one entry per CDR3 protein. The table lists approximately 190,000 distinct CDR3 sequences, about 16% of them singletons. These data were also reused for a study on T cells expressing NK-cell markers.

Material: CD8+ T cells sorted from blood. These receptor sequences come from a young woman in good health.

There are a few counts of this clonotype. This chain uses TRBV7-9 with TRBJ2-5; 8 bases match TRBD1. Germline lookup yields CDR1 SEHNR and CDR2 FQNEAQ (reference sequence). This CDR3 spans 14 amino acids. V was clipped by 4 bases and J by 4 bases; unmatched bases: 5. The DNA of the CDR3 is TGTGCCAGCAGCTCCCAGGGGGCCCGAGAGACCCAGTACTTC. Encoded protein: CASSSQGARETQYF.

There are a few counts of this clonotype. V and J are TRBV27 and TRBJ2-2, with 8 positions matching TRBD1. J was trimmed by 1 base and V by 2 bases; bases with no gene match: 3. The V gene's germline CDR1 is MNHEY and CDR2 SMNVEV (reference sequence). The CDR3 loop spans 16 amino acids. The CDR3 DNA sequence: TGTGCCAGCAGTTTAGGCAGGGGGCGGAACACCGGGGAGCTGTTTTTT. Protein: CASSLGRGRNTGELFF.

This clonotype was detected ten times or more. The chain links TRBV12-3 or TRBV12-4 to TRBJ1-5; D ambiguous. The CDR3 sequence is 14 residues long. Trimming shortened V by 3 bases and J by 2 bases, and 8 bases separated the two germline ends. CDR3 sequence (DNA): TGTGCCAGCAGTTTGGGTCTGGGCAATCAGCCCCAGCATTTT. As protein: CASSLGLGNQPQHF.

This clonotype was observed a handful of times. This sequence joins TRBV25-1 and TRBJ2-7, with 9 nucleotides matching TRBD1. The CDR3 totals 14 residues. From germline, CDR1 is MGHDK and CDR2 SYGVNS. V dropped 4 bases and J dropped 6; count of bases not matched to a gene: 7. CDR3 sequence (DNA): TGTGCCAGCAGTGTGAGTGGGACAGGGCCCGAGCAGTACTTC. Translation: CASSVSGTGPEQYF.

This clonotype appeared a few times. This chain uses TRBV7-3 with TRBJ2-3; 8 nucleotides agree with TRBD2. With 0 bases clipped from V and 5 bases from J, the junction kept 7 bases outside the gene matches. The CDR3 consists of 16 residues. The germline CDR1 and CDR2 sequences are SGHTA and FQGTGA. The CDR3 nucleotides read TGTGCCAGCAGCTTAACAACGGGGGGGCCAGAAGATACGCAGTATTTT. It is translated as CASSLTTGGPEDTQYF.

In its sample, this clonotype was seen a few times. The genes are TRBV11-2 and TRBJ2-3, with D hard to call. CDR3 length: 15 residues. CDR1 and CDR2 (germline): SGHAT, FQNNGV. V shed 5 bases and J shed 2 bases, with 14 bases lying between them. CDR3 loop: CASSLAPSSTDTQYF. DNA of the CDR3: TGTGCCAGCAGCCTCGCGCCCAGTTCCACAGATACGCAGTATTTT.

This clonotype was picked up a small number of times. The V and J genes are TRBV12-3 or TRBV12-4 and TRBJ1-1, with D perhaps TRBD1 (5 bases). Trimming removed 3 bases at V and 10 bases at J, with 18 bases between. The CDR3 runs to 14 residues. CDR3: CASSLFRWRGVAFF. Here the CDR3 DNA reads TGTGCCAGCAGTTTGTTCCGCTGGAGGGGAGTAGCTTTCTTT.

This clonotype has a handful of counts. The rearrangement joins TRBV12-3 or TRBV12-4 to TRBJ2-7; no clear D gene. The CDR3 is 15 residues long. V was pared by 4 bases and J by 4 bases, with 17 bases between. DNA of the CDR3: TGTGCCAGCAGTTGGGCTAGTACGTCACTATACGAGCAGTACTTC. Translating gives CASSWASTSLYEQYF.

This clonotype was detected many times. The chain recombines TRBV27 with TRBJ1-1; no firm D call. The CDR3 contains 14 residues. V lost 3 bases to trimming and J lost 1 base, with 9 bases between them. Germline V gene data show CDR1 as MNHEY and CDR2 as SMNVEV (reference sequence). The CDR3 is CASSFSGPNTEAFF. The CDR3 nucleotides are TGTGCCAGCAGTTTTTCCGGACCGAACACTGAAGCTTTCTTT.

This clonotype was picked up a small number of times. The chain links TRBV6-5 to TRBJ1-1, with 9 bases identical to TRBD1. The CDR3 totals 19 residues. The germline V gene has CDR1 MNHEY and CDR2 SVGAGI. V gave up 0 bases and J gave up 0 bases; unmatched junction bases: 11. The CDR3 DNA sequence: TGTGCCAGCAGTTACTCGATCTTTCTCGGGACAGGGATGAACACTGAAGCTTTCTTT. It translates to CASSYSIFLGTGMNTEAFF.

This clonotype was found many times. V gene TRBV7-9 combines with J gene TRBJ2-3; D uncertain. Trimming removed 2 bases from V and 4 bases from J, with 4 bases in between. The CDR3 is made up of 12 amino acids. Germline V gene sequence: CDR1 SEHNR, CDR2 FQNEAQ (reference sequence). CDR3 in DNA: TGTGCCAGCAGCTTATTTTCAGATACGCAGTATTTT. It encodes CASSLFSDTQYF.

This clonotype was seen more than once but under ten times. The genes are TRBV11-3 and TRBJ1-1; TRBD1 might be the D (5 bases). This CDR3 has 16 amino acids. The germline V and J ends were trimmed by 5 bases and 1 base, with 17 bases remaining between them. In germline, CDR1 is SGHNT, CDR2 YENEEA. CDR3 coding DNA: TGTGCCAGCAGCGCCCGGGACCGTGGGGGGAACACTGAAGCTTTCTTT. Translating it yields CASSARDRGGNTEAFF.

The J gene is TRBJ1-1, the V gene TRBV6-2 or TRBV6-3, with 7 nucleotides matching TRBD1. In germline, CDR1 is MNHEY, CDR2 SVGEGT. This CDR3 is 15 amino acids long. Trimming at V came to 4 bases and at J to 6 bases, leaving 11 bases not matched to a gene. The CDR3 loop reads CASSSSQGLLPEAFF. The CDR3 DNA is TGTGCCAGCAGTTCTTCACAGGGGCTCCTCCCTGAAGCTTTCTTT.

The chain combines TRBV19 with TRBJ2-2, with 14 bases matching TRBD2. CDR1 is LNHDA, CDR2 SQIVND, per germline (reference sequence). This CDR3 contains 17 residues. V shed 4 bases and J 5 bases; nucleotides not matched to a gene: 6. The CDR3 DNA follows: TGTGCCAGTAGTAGTGGACTAGCGGGAGGAGCTACCGGGGAGCTGTTTTTT. Residues: CASSSGLAGGATGELFF. The variable domain in full, with the rest retrieved from reference TRBV19 and TRBJ2-2, is DGGITQSPKYLFRKEGQNVTLSCEQNLNHDAMYWYRQDPGQGLRLIYYSQIVNDFQKGDIAEGYSVSREKKESFPLTVTSAQKNPTAFYLCASSSGLAGGATGELFFGEGSRLTVL.

This clonotype has more than one count but fewer than ten. This sequence joins TRBV9 and TRBJ2-1; D not certain. V lost 6 bases and J 6 bases, leaving 7 bases between the germline ends. The CDR3 runs 11 residues. Germline V gives CDR1 SGDLS, CDR2 YYNGEE. The CDR3 loop reads CASKRGNEQFF. The CDR3 DNA follows: TGTGCCAGCAAAAGAGGCAATGAGCAGTTCTTC.

V gene TRBV12-3 or TRBV12-4 combines with J gene TRBJ2-7, with TRBD2 as a possible D gene (6 bases). Deletions cut 7 bases from V and 3 bases from J, with 10 bases between. CDR3 length: 12 residues. CDR3: CASTLGGYEQYF. CDR3 in DNA: TGTGCCAGCACCTTGGGGGGCTACGAGCAGTACTTC.

The V call is TRBV6-5, the J call TRBJ2-7; D is perhaps TRBD1 (6 bases). Trimming shortened V by 0 bases and J by 4 bases, and 7 bases separated the two germline ends. The CDR3 totals 13 residues. Germline CDR1 MNHEY, CDR2 SVGAGI. DNA of the CDR3: TGTGCCAGCAGTTACTCGAGGGGGTACGAGCAGTACTTC. This codes for CASSYSRGYEQYF.

The chain recombines TRBV25-1 with TRBJ2-5; D ambiguous. The CDR3 has 12 amino acids. Between the trimmed V and J ends, which lost 4 bases and 5 bases, there was a span of 8 bases. The V gene's germline CDR1 is MGHDK and CDR2 SYGVNS. CDR3: CASSGLGETQYF. The CDR3 nucleotides read TGTGCCAGCAGTGGTTTAGGGGAGACCCAGTACTTC.

The rearrangement uses TRBV29-1 and TRBJ1-1; the D gene is possibly TRBD1 (6 bases). Germline assignment: CDR1 SQVTM and CDR2 ANQGSEA. V lost 5 bases and J 12 bases, leaving 22 bases between the germline ends. The CDR3 extends over 13 amino acids. The CDR3 DNA sequence: TGCAGCGTTCCGGAGTTTTTCGCAGGGGCGTCTTTCTTT. This gives the protein CSVPEFFAGASFF.

This clonotype was seen more than once but under ten times. The V call is TRBV6-2 or TRBV6-3, the J call TRBJ2-2; no firm D call. The V end lost 4 bases, the J end lost 4 bases, and 7 bases lay between the germline ends. CDR3 length equals 13 residues. Germline V CDR1 and CDR2: MNHEY, SVGEGT. The CDR3 loop is CASSFVFTGELFF. The CDR3 region has the DNA TGTGCCAGCAGTTTCGTTTTCACCGGGGAGCTGTTTTTT.

About this clonotype: Germline is not matched at one junction end, which may reflect a read error. V gene TRBV27 combines with J gene TRBJ2-7; possible D gene TRBD1, 5 bases. CDR1 and CDR2 from the germline V gene are MNHEY and SMNVEV (reference sequence). The CDR3 has 13 residues. The CDR3 DNA reads as TGTGCCAGCAGTCCATCTGGCAGGGAAGAGCGGTACTTC. Translating it yields CASSPSGREERYF.